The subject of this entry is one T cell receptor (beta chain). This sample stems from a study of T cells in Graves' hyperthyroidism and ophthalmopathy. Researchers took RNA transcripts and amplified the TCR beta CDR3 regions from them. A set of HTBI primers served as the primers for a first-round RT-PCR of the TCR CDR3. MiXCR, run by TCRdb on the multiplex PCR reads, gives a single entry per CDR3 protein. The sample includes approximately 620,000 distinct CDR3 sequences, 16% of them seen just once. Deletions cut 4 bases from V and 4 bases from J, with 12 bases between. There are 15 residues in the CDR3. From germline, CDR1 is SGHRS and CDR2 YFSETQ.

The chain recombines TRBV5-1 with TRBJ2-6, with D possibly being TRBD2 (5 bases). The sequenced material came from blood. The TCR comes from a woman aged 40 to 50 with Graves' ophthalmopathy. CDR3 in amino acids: CASSLIGGGANVLTF. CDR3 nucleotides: TGCGCCAGCAGCCTGATAGGCGGGGGGGCCAACGTCCTGACTTTC.